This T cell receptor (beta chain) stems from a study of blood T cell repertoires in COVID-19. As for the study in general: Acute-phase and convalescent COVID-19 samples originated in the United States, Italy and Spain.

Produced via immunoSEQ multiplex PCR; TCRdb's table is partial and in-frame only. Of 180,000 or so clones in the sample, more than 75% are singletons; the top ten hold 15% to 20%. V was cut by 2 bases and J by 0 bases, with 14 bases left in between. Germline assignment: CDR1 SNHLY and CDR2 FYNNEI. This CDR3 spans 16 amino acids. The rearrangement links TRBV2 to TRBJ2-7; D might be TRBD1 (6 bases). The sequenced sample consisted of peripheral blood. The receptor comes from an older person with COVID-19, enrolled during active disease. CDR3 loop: CASSEFRADSSYEQYF. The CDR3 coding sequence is TGTGCCAGCAGTGAATTCCGGGCGGACAGCTCCTACGAGCAGTACTTC.